Sequencing of this T cell receptor beta chain was carried out in a study of T-cell reconstitution after alpha-beta-depleted transplantation in children. The CDR3 totals 14 residues. The germline V gene has CDR1 MDHEN and CDR2 SYDVKM. V was pared by 5 bases and J by 6 bases, with 7 bases of the junction left unmatched. Findings of the study overall: Surviving recipient T cells and thymic progenitors underlay high day-60 TCRbeta diversity in some patients. Roughly two months post-transplant, alpha-beta T cells reportedly originated from several hundred graft clones that had expanded. Newly generated T cells supplied most T-cell counts and diversity one year post-transplant.

As for this clonotype: Antigen unknown.

Unique molecular identifiers tagged the TCRbeta library. TCRdb re-analysed the PCR reads in MiXCR, keeping a single row per CDR3 protein. Among some 440,000 distinct CDR3 sequences, about a sixth were seen once, and the ten largest hold 25% to 30%. The material sequenced was PBMCs, mostly from graft donor cells, taken 360 days after TCRalphabeta/CD19-depleted stem cell transplant. This TCR was sampled from a boy less than two years old who had a stem cell transplant for Wiskott-Aldrich syndrome, so the T cells may come from the graft donor. The V and J genes are TRBV28 and TRBJ2-3; 8 bases are a match to TRBD2. CDR3 sequence (DNA): TGTGCCAGCAGTCCGCGGGGGGTCGATGATACGCAGTATTTT. Amino acids: CASSPRGVDDTQYF.